The source of this TCR beta chain is a study of blood T cells in healthy people across ages. Alongside a J-beta primer mix, a sample-barcoded 5' primer served in a second PCR lasting 7 to 11 cycles. TCRdb independently ran MiXCR on the 5' RACE reads; one entry per CDR3 protein. The sample lists fewer than 1 million distinct CDR3 sequences; roughly 44% were seen once. Trimming removed 0 bases from V and 0 bases from J, with 9 bases in between. This CDR3 has 15 amino acids. Germline CDR1 LNHNV, CDR2 YYDKDF (reference sequence). The V gene is TRBV15, the J gene TRBJ2-7; possibly TRBD1 for D (7 bases). This sequence originates from a man aged 55 to 70 in good health. Sequenced material: blood. Written as DNA, the CDR3 is TGTGCCACCAGCAGAGACAGGGGGGCCTCCTACGAGCAGTACTTC. Its translation is CATSRDRGASYEQYF.